A selection of T cell receptor beta chains follows, all from one sample in a study of blood T cell repertoires in COVID-19. The table came from immunoSEQ multiplex PCR; TCRdb's copy has only in-frame clones and leaves some out. The sample comprises about 18,000 clones, 87% of which are singletons, and about 17% rests with the top ten. Sequenced sample: peripheral blood. The receptors originated from a man aged 45 to 65 with active COVID-19. Both conserved end residues are part of each CDR3. The D gene is left open where the match is weak. Some rows have no size entry. The others give once, few or many, or a class for an expanded clone.

-,TRBJ1-5,-,TRBV7-8,CASSSSRQRNQPQHF,TGTGCCAGCAGCTCCTCCCGCCAGAGGAATCAGCCCCAGCATTTT
few,TRBJ1-1,-,TRBV5-1,CASSSWGENTEAFF,TGCGCCAGCAGCTCTTGGGGAGAGAACACTGAAGCTTTCTTT
-,TRBJ2-1,TRBD2,TRBV3-1/TRBV3-2,CASSPSGRTYNEQFF,TGTGCCAGCAGCCCTAGCGGGAGAACCTACAATGAGCAGTTCTTC
-,TRBJ2-7,TRBD2,TRBV5-4,CASSTGTSGIYEQYF,TGTGCCAGCAGCACCGGGACTAGCGGGATCTACGAGCAGTACTTC
-,TRBJ1-2,TRBD1,TRBV24-1,CATSDLGTGNDGYTF,TGTGCCACCAGTGATTTGGGGACAGGGAACGATGGCTACACCTTC
-,TRBJ2-2,TRBD2,TRBV7-2,CASSFTSGRGTGELFF,TGTGCCAGCAGCTTTACTAGCGGGAGGGGAACCGGGGAGCTGTTTTTT
-,TRBJ1-1,-,TRBV27,CASSLAGANMNTEAFF,TGTGCCAGCAGTTTAGCGGGTGCGAATATGAACACTGAAGCTTTCTTT
-,TRBJ2-1,TRBD2,TRBV6-2/TRBV6-3,CASSYVRDSGGEQFF,TGTGCCAGCAGTTACGTGAGGGACTCGGGAGGTGAGCAGTTCTTC
once,TRBJ2-6,TRBD1,TRBV7-9,CASSLGTGGRSGANVLTF,TGTGCCAGCAGCTTAGGGACAGGGGGCCGTTCTGGGGCCAACGTCCTGACTTTC
-,TRBJ1-6,TRBD1,TRBV19,CASTGGISYNSPLHF,TGTGCCAGCACAGGGGGGATATCCTATAATTCACCCCTCCACTTT
-,TRBJ1-5,TRBD1,TRBV6-2/TRBV6-3,CASSYGDRGLNQPQHF,TGTGCCAGCAGTTACGGGGACAGGGGGCTTAATCAGCCCCAGCATTTT
-,TRBJ1-2,-,TRBV6-5,CASSYGGSLYGYTF,TGTGCCAGCAGTTATGGCGGCAGTCTCTATGGCTACACCTTC
-,TRBJ2-1,-,TRBV9,CASSPWQRQTAYNEQFF,TGTGCCAGCAGCCCTTGGCAGCGGCAGACTGCCTACAATGAGCAGTTCTTC
once,TRBJ2-7,TRBD1,TRBV4-3,CASSAGTGGYEQYF,TGCGCCAGCAGCGCCGGGACAGGGGGCTACGAGCAGTACTTC
-,TRBJ2-1,TRBD2,TRBV30,CAWTAGLAADEQFF,TGTGCCTGGACGGCGGGACTAGCGGCAGATGAGCAGTTCTTC
-,TRBJ2-1,-,TRBV6-5,CASSYQGGEQFF,TGTGCCAGCAGTTATCAGGGGGGAGAGCAGTTCTTC
once,TRBJ2-1,TRBD2,TRBV7-9,CASSLKAGGPTNEQFF,TGTGCCAGCAGCTTGAAAGCGGGAGGGCCCACGAATGAGCAGTTCTTC
-,TRBJ2-1,TRBD2,TRBV27,CASSLWASGRAIPYNEQFF,TGTGCCAGCAGTTTATGGGCTAGCGGGAGGGCCATCCCCTACAATGAGCAGTTCTTC
-,TRBJ1-3,-,TRBV28,CASSSPGSGSTIYF,TGTGCCAGCAGTTCCCCGGGATCTGGAAGCACCATATATTTT
-,TRBJ1-1,-,TRBV7-2,CASSLGQMGTEAFF,TGTGCCAGCAGCTTAGGACAGATGGGCACTGAAGCTTTCTTT
-,TRBJ2-2,TRBD1,TRBV2,CASIGQGYPGELFF,TGTGCCAGCATAGGACAGGGGTATCCCGGGGAGCTGTTTTTT
-,TRBJ2-7,TRBD2,TRBV2,CASSGTSGSPGEQYF,TGTGCCAGCAGCGGGACTAGCGGGAGCCCGGGCGAGCAGTACTTC
-,TRBJ2-7,-,TRBV4-1,CASSQDPGSPEQYF,TGCGCCAGCAGCCAAGATCCAGGGTCGCCTGAGCAGTACTTC
-,TRBJ2-3,TRBD2,TRBV7-2,CASSQTSGPMGDTQYF,TGTGCCAGCAGCCAGACTAGCGGCCCTATGGGAGATACGCAGTATTTT
-,TRBJ2-7,TRBD1,TRBV28,CASSSGTGGEQYF,TGTGCCAGCAGTTCCGGGACAGGGGGCGAGCAGTACTTC
-,TRBJ2-5,TRBD1,TRBV28,CASSSNRGLYQETQYF,TGTGCCAGCAGTTCAAACAGGGGGCTGTACCAAGAGACCCAGTACTTC
-,TRBJ1-2,-,TRBV3-1/TRBV3-2,CASSPQGNYGYTF,TGTGCCAGCAGCCCGCAGGGTAACTATGGCTACACCTTC
-,TRBJ2-6,-,TRBV28,CASSLTAGAHSGANVLTF,TGTGCCAGCAGTTTAACGGCAGGGGCGCACTCTGGGGCCAACGTCCTGACTTTC
-,TRBJ1-4,-,TRBV27,CATLQGSYEKLFF,TGTGCCACCCTACAGGGTTCCTATGAAAAACTGTTTTTT
-,TRBJ1-1,-,TRBV5-4,CASSINAGRGNTEAFF,TGTGCCAGCAGCATAAACGCGGGACGAGGTAACACTGAAGCTTTCTTT
-,TRBJ1-2,TRBD1,TRBV7-2,CASSLARQGARGAQRGYGYTF,TGTGCCAGCAGCTTAGCGAGACAGGGGGCGCGGGGGGCCCAAAGGGGCTATGGCTACACCTTC
-,TRBJ2-1,TRBD2,TRBV6-5,CANRTSGSSYNEQFF,TGTGCCAACCGAACTAGCGGGAGCTCCTACAATGAGCAGTTCTTC
-,TRBJ1-6,-,TRBV3-1/TRBV3-2,CASSLPTRGSPLHF,TGTGCCAGCAGCCTTCCTACTAGAGGGTCACCCCTCCACTTT
-,TRBJ2-3,TRBD2,TRBV5-6,CASSLRTSGTDTQYF,TGTGCCAGCAGCTTGAGGACTAGCGGAACAGATACGCAGTATTTT
-,TRBJ2-2,-,TRBV3-1/TRBV3-2,CASSQNTNTGELFF,TGTGCCAGCAGCCAAAATACGAACACCGGGGAGCTGTTTTTT
few,TRBJ2-1,-,TRBV14,CASSQPKRLALTYNEQFF,TGTGCCAGCAGCCAGCCGAAAAGGCTAGCGCTCACCTACAATGAGCAGTTCTTC
-,TRBJ2-7,TRBD2,TRBV4-3,CASSQSIAGEGYEQYF,TGCGCCAGCAGCCAATCTATCGCGGGAGAGGGTTACGAGCAGTACTTC
once,TRBJ1-2,-,TRBV2,CASSVGSVVLARGYGYTF,TGTGCCAGCAGTGTCGGGTCGGTGGTTCTCGCCCGTGGCTATGGCTACACCTTC